This T cell receptor (beta chain) was identified in a study of blood T cell repertoires in COVID-19. Looking at the study overall: T cells, B-cell-depleted T cells, or PBMCs supplied cDNA or gDNA.

Assay used: immunoSEQ multiplex PCR; TCRdb lists only in-frame clones, some missing. The sample lists 200,000 to 250,000 clones, approximately 77% seen once, with 3.5% to 4% in the top ten. The sample consisted of peripheral blood. The TCR comes from a woman aged 80 or over with acute or convalescent COVID-19.

The DNA of the CDR3 is TGTGCCAGCAGTATACCCGGGACAGGCCAATATAGCAATCAGCCCCAGCATTTT. It is translated as CASSIPGTGQYSNQPQHF. This chain uses TRBV28 with TRBJ1-5, with TRBD1 matching 8 bases. V trimming: 5 bases; J trimming: 0 bases; junction bases outside the gene matches: 12. Germline CDR1 reads MDHEN; CDR2 reads SYDVKM. The CDR3 is 18 amino acids.